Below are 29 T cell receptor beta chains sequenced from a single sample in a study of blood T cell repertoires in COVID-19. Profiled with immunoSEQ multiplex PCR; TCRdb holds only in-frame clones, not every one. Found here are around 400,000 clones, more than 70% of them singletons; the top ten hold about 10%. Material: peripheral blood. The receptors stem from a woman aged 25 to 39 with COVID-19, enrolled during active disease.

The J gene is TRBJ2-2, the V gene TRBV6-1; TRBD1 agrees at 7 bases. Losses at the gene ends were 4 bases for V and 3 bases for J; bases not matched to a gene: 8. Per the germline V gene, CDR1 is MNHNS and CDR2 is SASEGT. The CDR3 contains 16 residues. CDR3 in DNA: TGTGCCAGCAGTGTTTACGACAGGGTCGACACCGGGGAGCTGTTTTTT. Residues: CASSVYDRVDTGELFF.

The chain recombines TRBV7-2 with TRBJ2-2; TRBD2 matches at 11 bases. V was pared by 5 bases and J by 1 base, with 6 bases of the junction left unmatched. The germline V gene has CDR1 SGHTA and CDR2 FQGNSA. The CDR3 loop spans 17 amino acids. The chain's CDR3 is CASSPRLAGRNTGELFF. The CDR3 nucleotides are TGTGCCAGCAGCCCCCGACTAGCGGGACGGAACACCGGGGAGCTGTTTTTT.

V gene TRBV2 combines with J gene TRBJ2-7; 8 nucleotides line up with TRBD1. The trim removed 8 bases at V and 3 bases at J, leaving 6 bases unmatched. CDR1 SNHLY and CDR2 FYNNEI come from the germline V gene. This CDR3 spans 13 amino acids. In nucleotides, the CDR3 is TGTGCCAGCGGACAGGGTAGCTTCTACGAGCAGTACTTC. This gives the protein CASGQGSFYEQYF.

The CDR3 protein is CASSSLPTGYEQYF. DNA for the CDR3: TGTGCCAGCAGCTCCCTTCCTACAGGCTACGAGCAGTACTTC. This sequence joins TRBV7-6 and TRBJ2-7; TRBD1 is a possible D gene (5 bases). Germline-derived CDR1 and CDR2 are SGHVS and FNYEAQ. Deletions cut 4 bases from V and 3 bases from J, with 13 bases between. This CDR3 has 14 residues.

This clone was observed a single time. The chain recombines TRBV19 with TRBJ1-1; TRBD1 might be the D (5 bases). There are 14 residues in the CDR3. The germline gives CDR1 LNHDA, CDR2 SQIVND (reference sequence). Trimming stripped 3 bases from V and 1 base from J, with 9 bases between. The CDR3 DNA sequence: TGTGCCAGTAGTATCAAAGGGGAGAACACTGAAGCTTTCTTT. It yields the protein CASSIKGENTEAFF. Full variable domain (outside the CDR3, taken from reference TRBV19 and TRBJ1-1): DGGITQSPKYLFRKEGQNVTLSCEQNLNHDAMYWYRQDPGQGLRLIYYSQIVNDFQKGDIAEGYSVSREKKESFPLTVTSAQKNPTAFYLCASSIKGENTEAFFGQGTRLTVV.

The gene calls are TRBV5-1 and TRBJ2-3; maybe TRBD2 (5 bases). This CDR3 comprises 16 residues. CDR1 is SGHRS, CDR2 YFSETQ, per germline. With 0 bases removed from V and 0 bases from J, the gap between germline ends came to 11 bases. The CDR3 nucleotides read TGCGCCAGCAGCTTGGCCGGGGATCCTAGCACAGATACGCAGTATTTT. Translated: CASSLAGDPSTDTQYF.

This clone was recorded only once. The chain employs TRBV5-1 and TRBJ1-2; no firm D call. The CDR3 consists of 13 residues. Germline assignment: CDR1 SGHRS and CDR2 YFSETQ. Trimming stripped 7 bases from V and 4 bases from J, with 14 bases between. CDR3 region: CASFPPAGYGYTF. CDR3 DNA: TGCGCCAGCTTCCCCCCTGCGGGCTATGGCTACACCTTC.

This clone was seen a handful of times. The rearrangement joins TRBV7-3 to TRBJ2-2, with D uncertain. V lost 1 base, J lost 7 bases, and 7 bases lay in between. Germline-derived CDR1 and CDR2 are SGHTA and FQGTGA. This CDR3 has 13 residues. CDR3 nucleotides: TGTGCCAGCAGCTTAAGGGCGCACGGGGAGCTGTTTTTT. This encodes CASSLRAHGELFF.

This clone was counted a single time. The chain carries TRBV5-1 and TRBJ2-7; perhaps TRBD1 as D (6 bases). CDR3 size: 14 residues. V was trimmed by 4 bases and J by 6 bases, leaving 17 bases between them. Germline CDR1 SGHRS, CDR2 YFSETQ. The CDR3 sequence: CASSGGQGKGEQYF. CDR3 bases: TGCGCCAGCAGCGGCGGCCAGGGGAAAGGCGAGCAGTACTTC.

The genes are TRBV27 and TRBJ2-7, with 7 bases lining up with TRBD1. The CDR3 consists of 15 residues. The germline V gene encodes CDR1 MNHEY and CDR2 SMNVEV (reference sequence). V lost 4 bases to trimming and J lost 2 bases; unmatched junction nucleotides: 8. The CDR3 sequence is CASSSRDSFAYEQYF. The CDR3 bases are TGTGCCAGCAGTTCTAGGGACAGTTTTGCCTACGAGCAGTACTTC.

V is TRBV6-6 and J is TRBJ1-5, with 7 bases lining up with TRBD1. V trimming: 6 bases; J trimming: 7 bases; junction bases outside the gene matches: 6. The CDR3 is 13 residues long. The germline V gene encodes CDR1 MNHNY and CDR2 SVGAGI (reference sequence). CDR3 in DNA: TGTGCCAGCAGACAGGGGATTTTCCAGCCCCAGCATTTT. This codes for CASRQGIFQPQHF.

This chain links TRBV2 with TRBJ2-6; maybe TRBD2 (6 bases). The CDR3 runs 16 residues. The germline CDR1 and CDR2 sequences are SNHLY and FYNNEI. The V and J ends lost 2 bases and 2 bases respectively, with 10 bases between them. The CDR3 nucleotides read TGTGCCAGCAGTGAACAGGGAGGAACTGGGGCCAACGTCCTGACTTTC. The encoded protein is CASSEQGGTGANVLTF.

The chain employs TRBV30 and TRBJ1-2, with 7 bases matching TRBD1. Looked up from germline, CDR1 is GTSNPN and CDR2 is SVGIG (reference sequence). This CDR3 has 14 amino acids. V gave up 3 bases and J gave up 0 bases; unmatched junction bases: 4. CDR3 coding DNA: TGTGCCTGGAGCGGACAGGTAGCTAACTATGGCTACACCTTC. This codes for CAWSGQVANYGYTF. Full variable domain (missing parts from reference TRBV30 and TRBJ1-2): SQTIHQWPATLVQPVGSPLSLECTVEGTSNPNLYWYRQAAGRGLQLLFYSVGIGQISSEVPQNLSASRPQDRQFILSSKKLLLSDSGFYLCAWSGQVANYGYTFGSGTRLTVV.

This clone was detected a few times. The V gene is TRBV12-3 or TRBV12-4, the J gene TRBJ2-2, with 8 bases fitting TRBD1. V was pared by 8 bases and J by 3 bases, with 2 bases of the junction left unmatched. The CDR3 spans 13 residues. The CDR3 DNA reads TGTGCCAGCCGGACAGGGCACACCGGGGAGCTGTTTTTT. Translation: CASRTGHTGELFF.

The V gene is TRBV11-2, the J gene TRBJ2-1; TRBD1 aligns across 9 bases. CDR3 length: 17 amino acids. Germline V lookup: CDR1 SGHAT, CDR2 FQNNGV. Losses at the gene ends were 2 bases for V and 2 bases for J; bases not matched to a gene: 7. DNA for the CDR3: TGTGCCAGCAGCTTAAGGGGGGACAGGGTCGCCTACAATGAGCAGTTCTTC. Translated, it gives CASSLRGDRVAYNEQFF. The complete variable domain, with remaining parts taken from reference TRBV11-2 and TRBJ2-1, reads EAGVAQSPRYKIIEKRQSVAFWCNPISGHATLYWYQQILGQGPKLLIQFQNNGVVDDSQLPKDRFSAERLKGVDSTLKIQPAKLEDSAVYLCASSLRGDRVAYNEQFFGPGTRLTVL.

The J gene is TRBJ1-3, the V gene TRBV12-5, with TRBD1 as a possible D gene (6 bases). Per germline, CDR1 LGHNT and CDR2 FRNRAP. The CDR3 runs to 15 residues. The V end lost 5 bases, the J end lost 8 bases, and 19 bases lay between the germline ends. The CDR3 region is CASGPSTGYGDTIYF. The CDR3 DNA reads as TGTGCTAGTGGTCCAAGTACAGGGTATGGGGACACCATATATTTT.

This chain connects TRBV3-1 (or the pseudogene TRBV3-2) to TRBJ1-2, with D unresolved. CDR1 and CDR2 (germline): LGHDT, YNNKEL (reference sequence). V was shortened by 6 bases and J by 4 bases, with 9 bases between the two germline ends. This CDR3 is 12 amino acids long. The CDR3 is CASSSAVYGYTF. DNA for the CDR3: TGTGCCAGCAGTTCTGCGGTCTATGGCTACACCTTC.

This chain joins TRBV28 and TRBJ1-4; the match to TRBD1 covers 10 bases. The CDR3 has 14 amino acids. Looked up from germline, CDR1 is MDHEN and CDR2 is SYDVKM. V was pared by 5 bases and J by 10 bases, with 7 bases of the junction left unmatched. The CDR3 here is CASSIPGQGRKLFF. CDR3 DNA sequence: TGTGCCAGCAGTATCCCGGGACAGGGGAGAAAACTGTTTTTT.

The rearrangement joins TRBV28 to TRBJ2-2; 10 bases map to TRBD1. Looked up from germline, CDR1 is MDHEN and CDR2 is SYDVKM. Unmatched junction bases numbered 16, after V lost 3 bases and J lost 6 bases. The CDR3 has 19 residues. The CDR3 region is CASSFLTWGTGDLAGELFF. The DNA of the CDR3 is TGTGCCAGCAGTTTCTTGACGTGGGGGACAGGGGATCTTGCCGGGGAGCTGTTTTTT.

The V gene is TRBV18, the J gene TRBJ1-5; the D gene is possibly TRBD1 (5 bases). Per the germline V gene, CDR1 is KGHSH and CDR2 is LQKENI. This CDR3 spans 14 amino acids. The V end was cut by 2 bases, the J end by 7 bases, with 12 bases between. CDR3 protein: CASSPVQGRQPQHF. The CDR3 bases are TGTGCCAGCTCACCAGTTCAGGGAAGGCAGCCCCAGCATTTT.

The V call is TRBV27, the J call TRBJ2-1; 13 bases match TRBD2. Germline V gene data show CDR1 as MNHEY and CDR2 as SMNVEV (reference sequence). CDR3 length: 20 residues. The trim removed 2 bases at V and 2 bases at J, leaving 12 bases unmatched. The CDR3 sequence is CASSLRLAGGPVFPYNEQFF. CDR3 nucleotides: TGTGCCAGCAGTTTAAGACTAGCGGGAGGCCCGGTTTTCCCCTACAATGAGCAGTTCTTC.

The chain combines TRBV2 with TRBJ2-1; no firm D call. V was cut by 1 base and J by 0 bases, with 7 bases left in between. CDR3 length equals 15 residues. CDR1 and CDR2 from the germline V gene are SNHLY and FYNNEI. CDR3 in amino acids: CASSEGPLSYNEQFF. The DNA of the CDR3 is TGTGCCAGCAGTGAAGGGCCCCTCTCCTACAATGAGCAGTTCTTC. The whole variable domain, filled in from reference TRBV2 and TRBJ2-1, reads EPEVTQTPSHQVTQMGQEVILRCVPISNHLYFYWYRQILGQKVEFLVSFYNNEISEKSEIFDDQFSVERPDGSNFTLKIRSTKLEDSAMYFCASSEGPLSYNEQFFGPGTRLTVL.

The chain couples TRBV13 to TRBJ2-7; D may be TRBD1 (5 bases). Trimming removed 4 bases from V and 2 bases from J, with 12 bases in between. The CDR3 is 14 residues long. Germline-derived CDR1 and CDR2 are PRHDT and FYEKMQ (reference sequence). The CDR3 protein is CASSSLRETYEQYF. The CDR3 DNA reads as TGTGCCAGCAGCTCGCTCAGGGAAACCTACGAGCAGTACTTC.

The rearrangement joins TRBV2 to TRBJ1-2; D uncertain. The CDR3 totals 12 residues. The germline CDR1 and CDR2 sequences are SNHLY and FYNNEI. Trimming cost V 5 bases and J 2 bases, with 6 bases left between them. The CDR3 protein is CASSLRNYGYTF. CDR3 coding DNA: TGTGCCAGCAGTCTCCGGAACTATGGCTACACCTTC. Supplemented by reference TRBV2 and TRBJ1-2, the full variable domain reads EPEVTQTPSHQVTQMGQEVILRCVPISNHLYFYWYRQILGQKVEFLVSFYNNEISEKSEIFDDQFSVERPDGSNFTLKIRSTKLEDSAMYFCASSLRNYGYTFGSGTRLTVV.

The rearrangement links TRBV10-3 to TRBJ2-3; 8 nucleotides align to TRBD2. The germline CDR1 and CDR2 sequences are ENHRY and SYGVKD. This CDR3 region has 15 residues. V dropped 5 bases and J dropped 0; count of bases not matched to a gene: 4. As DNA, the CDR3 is TGTGCCATCAGTCCTAGCGGGTCTAGCACAGATACGCAGTATTTT. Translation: CAISPSGSSTDTQYF.

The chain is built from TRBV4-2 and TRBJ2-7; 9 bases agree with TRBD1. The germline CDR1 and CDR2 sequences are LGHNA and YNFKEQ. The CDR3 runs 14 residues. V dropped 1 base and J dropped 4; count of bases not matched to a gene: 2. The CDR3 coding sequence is TGTGCCAGCAGCCAAGTCGGGACAGGGTACGAGCAGTACTTC. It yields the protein CASSQVGTGYEQYF.

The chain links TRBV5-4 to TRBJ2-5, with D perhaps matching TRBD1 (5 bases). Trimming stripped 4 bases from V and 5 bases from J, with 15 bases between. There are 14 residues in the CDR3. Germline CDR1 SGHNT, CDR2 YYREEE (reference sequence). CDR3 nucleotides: TGTGCCAGCAGCCCAACAGGCCTCGGGGAGACCCAGTACTTC. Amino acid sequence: CASSPTGLGETQYF.

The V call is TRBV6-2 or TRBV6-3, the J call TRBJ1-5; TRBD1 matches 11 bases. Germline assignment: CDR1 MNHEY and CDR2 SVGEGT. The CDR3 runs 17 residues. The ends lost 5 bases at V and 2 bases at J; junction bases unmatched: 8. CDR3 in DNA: TGTGCCAGCAGTGGACAGGGGGCCGGGGTTGGCAATCAGCCCCAGCATTTT. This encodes CASSGQGAGVGNQPQHF.

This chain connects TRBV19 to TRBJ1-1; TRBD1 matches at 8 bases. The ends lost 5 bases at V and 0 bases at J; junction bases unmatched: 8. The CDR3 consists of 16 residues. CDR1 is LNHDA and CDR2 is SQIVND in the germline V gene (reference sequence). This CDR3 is CASSPRTGPVNTEAFF. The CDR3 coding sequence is TGTGCCAGTAGTCCTCGGACAGGGCCCGTGAACACTGAAGCTTTCTTT.